This entry features one T cell receptor beta chain sequence. The data belong to a study of shared clonotypes between healthy human individuals. About the study: Per-donor plates numbered three CD4 naive, three CD4 memory, two CD8 naive and one CD8 memory.

With V trimmed by 5 bases and J by 2 bases, 5 bases remained unmatched. CDR3 length: 14 amino acids. Germline-derived CDR1 and CDR2 are MDHEN and SYDVKM. Method: immunoSEQ multiplex PCR; TCRdb's copy keeps in-frame clones and lacks some. The table shows millions of clones, with approximately 93% occurring only once. The TCR sequence derives from a man aged 18-30 years in good health. Some clones in this sample may be carry-over from other donors' samples. The chain combines TRBV28 with TRBJ1-1, with 7 bases fitting TRBD1. The sample taken for sequencing was naive CD4+ T cells from PBMCs. Subset denoted: CD45RA+ positively selected. The CDR3 DNA reads TGTGCCAGCAGTACGGGACAGTTAAACACTGAAGCTTTCTTT. This encodes CASSTGQLNTEAFF.